This T cell receptor (beta chain) is from a study of blood T cell repertoires in COVID-19. Study overall: T cells, B-cell-depleted T cells, or PBMCs provided the cDNA or gDNA that served as material.

Sequencing used immunoSEQ multiplex PCR; TCRdb keeps in-frame clones, though not all of them. The sample lists about 230,000 clones; over 70% were seen once. Sequencing used peripheral blood. The TCR sequence derives from a man at least 80 years old with acute or convalescent COVID-19.

The CDR3, as DNA: TGCGCCAGCAGCCACGAGGGACAGGGGGCTACTGAAGCTTTCTTT. Its protein is CASSHEGQGATEAFF. V gene TRBV5-1 combines with J gene TRBJ1-1, with 12 bases identical to TRBD1. V lost 4 bases and J lost 5; bases outside the gene matches: 6. The CDR3 consists of 15 residues. CDR1 is SGHRS, CDR2 YFSETQ, per germline.